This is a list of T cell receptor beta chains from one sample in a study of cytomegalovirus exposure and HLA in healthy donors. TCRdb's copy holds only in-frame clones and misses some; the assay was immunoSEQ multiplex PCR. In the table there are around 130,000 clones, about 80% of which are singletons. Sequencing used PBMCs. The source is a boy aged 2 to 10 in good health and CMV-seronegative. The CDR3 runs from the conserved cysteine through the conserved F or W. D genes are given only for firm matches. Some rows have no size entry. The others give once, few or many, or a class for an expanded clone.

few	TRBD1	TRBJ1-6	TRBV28	CASRPPYSGTGINSPLHF	TGTGCCAGCAGGCCCCCTTACTCCGGGACAGGGATCAACTCACCCCTCCACTTT
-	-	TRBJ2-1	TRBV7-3	CASSSRLVVPPSSYNEQFF	TGTGCCAGCAGCTCGAGACTAGTGGTCCCACCGAGCTCCTACAATGAGCAGTTCTTC
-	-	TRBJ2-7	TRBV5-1	CASSLDSIYEQYF	TGCGCCAGCAGCTTGGACAGTATTTACGAGCAGTACTTC
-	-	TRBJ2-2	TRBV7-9	CASSFTRTGELFF	TGTGCCAGCAGCTTTACTAGAACCGGGGAGCTGTTTTTT
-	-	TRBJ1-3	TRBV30	CAWRSQGFGNTIYF	TGTGCCTGGAGGTCTCAGGGTTTTGGAAACACCATATATTTT
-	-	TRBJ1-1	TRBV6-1	CASRIGQGTEAFF	TGTGCCAGCAGGATAGGGCAGGGCACTGAAGCTTTCTTT
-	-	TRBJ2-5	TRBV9	CASSVVGKSGETQYF	TGTGCCAGCAGCGTAGTGGGAAAGAGCGGGGAGACCCAGTACTTC
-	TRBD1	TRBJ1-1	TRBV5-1	CASSRGQGLGTEAFF	TGCGCCAGCAGCCGGGGACAGGGGCTTGGCACTGAAGCTTTCTTT
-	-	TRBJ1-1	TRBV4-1	CASSQDDWVAEAFF	TGCGCCAGCAGCCAAGATGACTGGGTGGCTGAAGCTTTCTTT
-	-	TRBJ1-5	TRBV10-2	CASSDGGYQPQHF	TGCGCCAGCAGTGACGGAGGGTATCAGCCCCAGCATTTT
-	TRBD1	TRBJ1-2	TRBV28	CASNPDRVANYGYTF	TGTGCCAGCAATCCCGACAGGGTGGCTAACTATGGCTACACCTTC
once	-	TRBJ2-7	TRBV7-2	CASSFRGRVYEQYF	TGTGCCAGCAGCTTTCGCGGCAGGGTGTACGAGCAGTACTTC
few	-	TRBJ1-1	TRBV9	CASSIGLLNTEAFF	TGTGCCAGCAGCATCGGACTCCTGAACACTGAAGCTTTCTTT
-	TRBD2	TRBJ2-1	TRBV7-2	CASSLSVAGGVWEQFF	TGTGCCAGCAGCTTAAGTGTGGCGGGGGGGGTTTGGGAGCAGTTCTTC
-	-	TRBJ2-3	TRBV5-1	CASSPVGGAFGNTQYF	TGCGCCAGCAGCCCCGTAGGGGGGGCGTTTGGAAATACGCAGTATTTT
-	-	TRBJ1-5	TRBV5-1	CASSLGGESNQPQHF	TGCGCCAGCAGCTTGGGTGGGGAGAGCAATCAGCCCCAGCATTTT
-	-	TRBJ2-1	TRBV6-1	CASTSGDHLYNEQFF	TGTGCCAGCACCAGCGGCGACCATCTTTACAATGAGCAGTTCTTC
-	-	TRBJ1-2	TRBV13	CASSLPANYGYTF	TGTGCCAGCAGCTTACCAGCTAACTATGGCTACACCTTC
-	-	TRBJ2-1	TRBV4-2	CASSQAGGEQFF	TGTGCCAGCAGCCAAGCGGGGGGCGAGCAGTTCTTC
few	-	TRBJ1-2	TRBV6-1	CASRVDGTYGYTF	TGTGCCAGCAGGGTTGACGGGACTTATGGCTACACCTTC